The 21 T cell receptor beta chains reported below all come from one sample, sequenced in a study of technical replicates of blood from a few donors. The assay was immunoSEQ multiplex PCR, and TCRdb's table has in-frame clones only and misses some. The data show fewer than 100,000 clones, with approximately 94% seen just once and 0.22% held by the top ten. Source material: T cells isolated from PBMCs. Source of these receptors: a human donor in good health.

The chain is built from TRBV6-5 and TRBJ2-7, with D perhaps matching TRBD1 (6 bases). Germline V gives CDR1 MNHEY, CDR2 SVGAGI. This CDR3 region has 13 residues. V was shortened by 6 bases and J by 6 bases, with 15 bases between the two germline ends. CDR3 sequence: CASSRAGTTEQYF. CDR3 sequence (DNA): TGTGCCAGCAGCAGAGCCGGGACAACCGAGCAGTACTTC.

CDR3 in DNA: TGTGCCAGCAGTTTGGACAGGGGAATGAACACTGAAGCTTTCTTT. This encodes CASSLDRGMNTEAFF. The V and J genes are TRBV27 and TRBJ1-1, with 9 bases fitting TRBD1. CDR1 and CDR2 (germline): MNHEY, SMNVEV (reference sequence). This CDR3 is 15 amino acids long. With 3 bases clipped from V and 0 bases from J, the junction kept 2 bases outside the gene matches.

CDR3 sequence (DNA): TGCGCCAGCAGCCTTCTAGGCGATGAGCAGTTCTTC. Encoded protein: CASSLLGDEQFF. The chain couples TRBV10-2 to TRBJ2-1; no reliable D call. Trimming removed 6 bases at V and 8 bases at J, with 11 bases between. The length of the CDR3 is 12 residues. The germline gives CDR1 WSHSY, CDR2 SAAADI.

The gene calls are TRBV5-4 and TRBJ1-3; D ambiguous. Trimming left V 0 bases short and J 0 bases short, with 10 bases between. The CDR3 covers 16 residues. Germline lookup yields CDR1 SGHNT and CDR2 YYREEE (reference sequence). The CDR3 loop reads CASSLVNANSGNTIYF. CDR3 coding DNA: TGTGCCAGCAGCTTGGTCAATGCTAACTCTGGAAACACCATATATTTT.

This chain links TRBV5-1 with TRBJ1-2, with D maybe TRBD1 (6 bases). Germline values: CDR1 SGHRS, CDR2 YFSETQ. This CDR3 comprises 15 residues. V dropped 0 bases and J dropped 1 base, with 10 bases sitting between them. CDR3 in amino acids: CASSLEARGNYGYTF. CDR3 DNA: TGCGCCAGCAGCTTGGAGGCCAGGGGTAACTATGGCTACACCTTC.

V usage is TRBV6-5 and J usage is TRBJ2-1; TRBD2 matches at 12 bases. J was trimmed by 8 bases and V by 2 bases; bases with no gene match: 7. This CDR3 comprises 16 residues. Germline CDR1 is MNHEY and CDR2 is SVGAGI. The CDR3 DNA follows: TGTGCCAGCAGTTACGCGACTAGCGGGAGAGGCGATGAGCAGTTCTTC. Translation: CASSYATSGRGDEQFF.

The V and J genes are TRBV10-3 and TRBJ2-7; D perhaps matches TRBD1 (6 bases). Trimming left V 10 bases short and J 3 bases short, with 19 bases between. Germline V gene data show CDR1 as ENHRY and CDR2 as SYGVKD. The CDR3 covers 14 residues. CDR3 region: CATNHRDTIYEQYF. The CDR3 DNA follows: TGTGCCACCAATCACCGGGACACTATCTACGAGCAGTACTTC.

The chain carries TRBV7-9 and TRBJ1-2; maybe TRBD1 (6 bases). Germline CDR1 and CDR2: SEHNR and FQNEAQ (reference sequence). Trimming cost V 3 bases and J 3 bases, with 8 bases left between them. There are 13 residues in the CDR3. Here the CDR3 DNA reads TGTGCCAGCAGCTTGGCAGGGGACTATGGCTACACCTTC. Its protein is CASSLAGDYGYTF.

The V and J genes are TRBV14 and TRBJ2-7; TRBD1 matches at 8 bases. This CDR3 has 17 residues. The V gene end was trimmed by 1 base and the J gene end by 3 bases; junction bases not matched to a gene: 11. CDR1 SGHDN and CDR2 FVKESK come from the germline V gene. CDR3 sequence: CASSQGSTGGRFYEQYF. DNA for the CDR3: TGTGCCAGCAGCCAAGGCTCAACAGGGGGTCGCTTCTACGAGCAGTACTTC.

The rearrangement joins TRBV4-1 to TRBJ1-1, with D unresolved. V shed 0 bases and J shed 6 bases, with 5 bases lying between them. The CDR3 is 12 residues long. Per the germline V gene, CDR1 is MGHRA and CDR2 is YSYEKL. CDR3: CASSQDHSEAFF. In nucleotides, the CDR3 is TGCGCCAGCAGCCAAGATCACTCTGAAGCTTTCTTT.

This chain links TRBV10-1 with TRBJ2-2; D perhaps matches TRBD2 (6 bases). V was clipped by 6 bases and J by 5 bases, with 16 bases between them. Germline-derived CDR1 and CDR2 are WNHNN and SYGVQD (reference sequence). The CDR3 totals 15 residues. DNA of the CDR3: TGCGCCAGCAGCTTAAGCGGAGGGAGGACCGGGGAGCTGTTTTTT. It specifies CASSLSGGRTGELFF.

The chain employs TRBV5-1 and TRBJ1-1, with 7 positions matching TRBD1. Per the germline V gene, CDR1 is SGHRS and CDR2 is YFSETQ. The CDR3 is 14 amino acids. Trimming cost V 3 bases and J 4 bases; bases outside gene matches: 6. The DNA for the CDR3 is TGCGCCAGCAGCTCGACAGGGAAAGGCACTGAAGCTTTCTTT. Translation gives CASSSTGKGTEAFF.

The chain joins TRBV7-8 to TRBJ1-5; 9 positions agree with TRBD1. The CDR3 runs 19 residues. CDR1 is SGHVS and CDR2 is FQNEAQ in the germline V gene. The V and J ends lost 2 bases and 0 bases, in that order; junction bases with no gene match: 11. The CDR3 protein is CASSLRPGQGLYSNQPQHF. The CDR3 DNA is TGTGCCAGCAGCTTAAGGCCGGGACAGGGCCTGTATAGCAATCAGCCCCAGCATTTT.

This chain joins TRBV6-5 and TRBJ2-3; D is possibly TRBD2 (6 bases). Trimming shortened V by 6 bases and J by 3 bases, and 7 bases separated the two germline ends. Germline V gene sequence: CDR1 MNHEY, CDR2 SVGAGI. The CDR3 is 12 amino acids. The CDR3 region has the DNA TGTGCCAGCAGGGAGGGAACAGATACGCAGTATTTT. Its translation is CASREGTDTQYF.

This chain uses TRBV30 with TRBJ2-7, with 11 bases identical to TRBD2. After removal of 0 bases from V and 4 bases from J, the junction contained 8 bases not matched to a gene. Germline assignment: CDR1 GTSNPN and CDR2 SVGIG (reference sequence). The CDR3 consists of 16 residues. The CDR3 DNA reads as TGTGCCTGGAGTGTAAATAGCGGGGGGGCCCGGTACGAGCAGTACTTC. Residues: CAWSVNSGGARYEQYF.

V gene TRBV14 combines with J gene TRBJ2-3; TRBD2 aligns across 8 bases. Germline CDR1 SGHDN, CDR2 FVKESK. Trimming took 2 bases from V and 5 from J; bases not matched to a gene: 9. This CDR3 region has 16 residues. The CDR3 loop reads CASSQMGGLAKDTQYF. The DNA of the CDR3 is TGTGCCAGCAGCCAAATGGGAGGACTAGCAAAAGATACGCAGTATTTT.

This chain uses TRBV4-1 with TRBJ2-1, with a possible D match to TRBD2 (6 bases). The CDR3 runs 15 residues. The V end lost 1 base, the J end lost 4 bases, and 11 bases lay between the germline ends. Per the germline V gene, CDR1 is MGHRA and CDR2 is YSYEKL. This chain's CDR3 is CASSQGRAGYNEQFF. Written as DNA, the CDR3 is TGCGCCAGCAGCCAAGGTCGGGCGGGATACAATGAGCAGTTCTTC.

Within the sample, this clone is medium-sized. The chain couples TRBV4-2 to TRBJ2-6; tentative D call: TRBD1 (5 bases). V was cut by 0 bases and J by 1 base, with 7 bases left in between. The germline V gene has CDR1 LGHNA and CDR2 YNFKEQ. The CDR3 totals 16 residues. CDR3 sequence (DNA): TGTGCCAGCAGCCAAGAAACAGGTTCTGGGGCCAACGTCCTGACTTTC. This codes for CASSQETGSGANVLTF.

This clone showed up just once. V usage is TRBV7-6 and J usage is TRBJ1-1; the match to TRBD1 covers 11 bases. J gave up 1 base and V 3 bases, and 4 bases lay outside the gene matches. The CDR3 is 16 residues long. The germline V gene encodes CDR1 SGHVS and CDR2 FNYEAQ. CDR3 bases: TGTGCCAGCAGCTTTCAGGGGACAGGGGGGAACACTGAAGCTTTCTTT. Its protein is CASSFQGTGGNTEAFF.

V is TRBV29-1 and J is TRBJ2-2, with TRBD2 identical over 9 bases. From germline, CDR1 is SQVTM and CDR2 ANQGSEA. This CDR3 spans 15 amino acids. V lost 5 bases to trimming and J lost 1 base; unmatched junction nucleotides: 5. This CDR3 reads CSVSLAGVNTGELFF. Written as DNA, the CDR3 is TGCAGCGTTTCGTTAGCGGGGGTGAACACCGGGGAGCTGTTTTTT.

The CDR3, as DNA: TGTGCCAGCAGCTCAACACACTCTGGGGCCAACGTCCTGACTTTC. This sequence encodes CASSSTHSGANVLTF. This sequence joins TRBV13 and TRBJ2-6; D gene unclear. Trimming stripped 4 bases from V and 0 bases from J, with 7 bases between. The CDR3 loop spans 15 amino acids. CDR1 and CDR2 from the germline V gene are PRHDT and FYEKMQ (reference sequence).